A selection of T cell receptor beta chains follows, all from one sample in a study of Ad26.COV2.S vaccination and SARS-CoV-2 variants. Method: immunoSEQ multiplex PCR; TCRdb's copy keeps in-frame clones and lacks some. The table shows about 350,000 clones, with 70% to 90% occurring only once. Material: peripheral blood, obtained in a trial of Ad26.COV2.S vaccine versus placebo. Receptor source: a person between 18 and 65 years old who received the Ad26.COV2.S COVID-19 vaccine or a placebo. Each CDR3 is given with its conserved first and last residue. A D gene is named only where the DNA matches it firmly. Clone size is shown for a subset of rows, as once, few, many or a class of expanded clone.

>NA|TRBV19|NA|TRBJ1-4
CASSSTPQDRPNEKLFF
TGTGCCAGTAGTTCCACTCCCCAGGACAGACCAAATGAAAAACTGTTTTTT
>NA|TRBV5-1|TRBD1|TRBJ2-7
CASSREFRGPLGEQYF
TGCGCCAGCAGCCGCGAGTTTAGGGGGCCCCTAGGCGAGCAGTACTTC
>NA|TRBV5-1|TRBD1|TRBJ1-5
CASRRRQGQQPQHF
TGCGCCAGCAGAAGAAGACAGGGACAGCAGCCCCAGCATTTT
>NA|TRBV5-5|TRBD1|TRBJ2-7
CASSSNYAGTGIYEQYF
TGTGCCAGCAGCTCGAACTACGCCGGGACAGGAATCTACGAGCAGTACTTC
>NA|TRBV30|NA|TRBJ2-7
CAWSVRIGGNYEQYF
TGTGCCTGGAGTGTACGTATAGGGGGAAACTACGAGCAGTACTTC
>NA|TRBV25-1|NA|TRBJ2-5
CASSEVGSGAQETQYF
TGTGCCAGCAGTGAAGTAGGATCGGGGGCCCAAGAGACCCAGTACTTC
>NA|TRBV19|NA|TRBJ2-7
CASSTGGSSYEQYF
TGTGCCAGTAGTACTGGGGGGAGCTCCTACGAGCAGTACTTC
>NA|TRBV7-2|NA|TRBJ1-4
CASSLGLYGEKLFF
TGTGCCAGCAGCCTGGGCCTGTATGGGGAAAAACTGTTTTTT
>NA|TRBV27|TRBD1|TRBJ2-7
CASSSVQGGTEYF
TGTGCCAGCAGTTCCGTACAGGGGGGCACGGAGTACTTC
>NA|TRBV19|NA|TRBJ2-1
CASSPPGSSYNEQFF
TGTGCCAGTAGTCCCCCGGGGAGCTCCTACAATGAGCAGTTCTTC
>once|TRBV2|TRBD2|TRBJ2-1
CASSPTAGLAGEQFF
TGTGCCAGCAGTCCTACCGCGGGACTAGCGGGGGAACAGTTCTTC
>once|TRBV10-3|NA|TRBJ2-2
CAISDRPAGGTGELFF
TGTGCCATCAGTGACCGCCCGGCAGGGGGGACCGGGGAGCTGTTTTTT
>NA|TRBV6-5|TRBD1|TRBJ2-3
CASTGTGITDTQYF
TGTGCCAGCACTGGGACAGGAATCACAGATACGCAGTATTTT
>NA|TRBV7-8|NA|TRBJ1-2
CASSFRGSLLYGYTF
TGTGCCAGCAGCTTCCGGGGCAGCCTTCTCTATGGCTACACCTTC
>NA|TRBV9|NA|TRBJ2-7
CASSAGDPDTPYEQYF
TGTGCCAGCAGCGCCGGGGATCCCGACACCCCCTACGAGCAGTACTTC
>NA|TRBV7-8|NA|TRBJ2-1
CASSSTRPDGSYNEQFF
TGTGCCAGCAGCTCCACCCGACCCGATGGCTCCTACAATGAGCAGTTCTTC
>NA|TRBV6-5|TRBD1|TRBJ2-7
CASSPGTGVNEQYF
TGTGCCAGCAGTCCGGGGACAGGCGTGAACGAGCAGTACTTC
>NA|TRBV6-2/TRBV6-3|TRBD1|TRBJ2-6
CASSSETGVVPSGANVLTF
TGTGCCAGCAGTTCCGAGACAGGGGTAGTTCCATCTGGGGCCAACGTCCTGACTTTC
>many|TRBV18|NA|TRBJ2-5
CASSPLVFLGEETQYF
TGTGCCAGCTCCCCCCTCGTGTTTCTGGGAGAAGAGACCCAGTACTTC
>once|TRBV19|NA|TRBJ2-4
CASRLAGLAKNIQYF
TGTGCCAGTAGACTAGCAGGGTTGGCCAAAAACATTCAGTACTTC
>once|TRBV6-2/TRBV6-3|NA|TRBJ1-3
CASSYEYSGNTIYF
TGTGCCAGCAGTTACGAGTACTCTGGAAACACCATATATTTT
>NA|TRBV28|TRBD2|TRBJ2-7
CASMEDRAGTATVLYF
TGTGCCAGCATGGAAGATCGAGCGGGGACGGCCACCGTTCTCTACTTC
>NA|TRBV18|NA|TRBJ2-7
CASSPREAGLYEQYF
TGTGCCAGCTCACCACGTGAGGCAGGCCTTTACGAGCAGTACTTC
>NA|TRBV6-2/TRBV6-3|NA|TRBJ2-7
CASSYQGLDYEQYF
TGTGCCAGCAGTTACCAGGGACTCGACTACGAGCAGTACTTC
>NA|TRBV5-4|TRBD2|TRBJ2-1
CASSFLAGVSNEQFF
TGTGCCAGCAGCTTTTTAGCGGGAGTTTCAAATGAGCAGTTCTTC
>NA|TRBV27|NA|TRBJ2-7
CASSFTGALPYEQYF
TGTGCCAGCAGTTTTACCGGGGCCCTCCCCTACGAGCAGTACTTC
>NA|TRBV10-3|NA|TRBJ2-7
CAIRNDGIQDEQYF
TGTGCCATCAGGAATGACGGGATTCAGGACGAGCAGTACTTC
>NA|TRBV19|NA|TRBJ2-1
CASSNPAYEQFF
TGTGCCAGTAGTAACCCAGCCTATGAGCAGTTCTTC
>once|TRBV3-1/TRBV3-2|NA|TRBJ2-5
CASSPPGHETQYF
TGTGCCAGCAGCCCGCCGGGACACGAGACCCAGTACTTC
>NA|TRBV5-4|NA|TRBJ2-3
CASSSRGDTDTQYF
TGTGCCAGCAGTTCCCGAGGTGACACAGATACGCAGTATTTT
>NA|TRBV9|NA|TRBJ2-1
CASSVSPGLGSYNEQFF
TGTGCCAGCAGCGTATCCCCGGGACTGGGGTCCTACAATGAGCAGTTCTTC
>NA|TRBV7-9|TRBD2|TRBJ2-5
CASGLAGSVETQYF
TGTGCCAGCGGCTTAGCGGGATCTGTGGAGACCCAGTACTTC
>NA|TRBV9|NA|TRBJ2-1
CASSVATRGQQFF
TGTGCCAGCAGCGTAGCTACGCGGGGACAGCAGTTCTTC
>NA|TRBV7-9|NA|TRBJ1-6
CASSLDGGSGSPLHF
TGTGCCAGCAGCTTAGACGGGGGCTCGGGTTCACCCCTCCACTTT
>NA|TRBV7-9|NA|TRBJ2-2
CASSTRLSGLNTGELFF
TGTGCCAGCAGCACCCGACTAAGCGGGCTAAACACCGGGGAGCTGTTTTTT
>NA|TRBV27|TRBD1|TRBJ1-1
CASSHLGVTGGVGNTEAFF
TGTGCCAGCAGTCACCTAGGGGTAACAGGGGGTGTAGGAAACACTGAAGCTTTCTTT
>NA|TRBV11-2|NA|TRBJ2-2
CASSLEGNTGELFF
TGTGCCAGCAGCTTAGAAGGGAACACCGGGGAGCTGTTTTTT
>NA|TRBV27|TRBD1|TRBJ1-2
CASSLLGTGARYGYTF
TGTGCCAGCAGCTTGCTCGGGACAGGGGCTAGGTATGGCTACACCTTC
>NA|TRBV19|NA|TRBJ1-1
CASHAGGAGTEAFF
TGTGCCAGTCACGCGGGGGGCGCAGGGACTGAAGCTTTCTTT
>NA|TRBV27|NA|TRBJ2-7
CASSSSYEQYF
TGTGCCAGCAGTAGCTCCTACGAGCAGTACTTC
>NA|TRBV7-2|NA|TRBJ1-1
CASSVSGPQAFF
TGTGCCAGCAGCGTTTCCGGGCCCCAAGCTTTCTTT
>NA|TRBV4-3|TRBD2|TRBJ2-3
CASSLASGNTDTQYF
TGCGCCAGCAGCCTGGCTAGCGGGAACACAGATACGCAGTATTTT
>NA|TRBV7-2|TRBD1|TRBJ2-2
CASSNSLGTGVAGELFF
TGTGCCAGCAGCAACTCGTTAGGGACAGGGGTGGCCGGGGAGCTGTTTTTT
>NA|TRBV5-1|TRBD2|TRBJ2-7
CASSSTGLAKWNEQYF
TGCGCCAGCAGCTCAACTGGACTAGCGAAGTGGAACGAGCAGTACTTC
>NA|TRBV30|NA|TRBJ2-7
CAWSGIGRLPGEQYF
TGTGCCTGGAGCGGGATAGGGAGGCTCCCGGGCGAGCAGTACTTC
>NA|TRBV7-9|NA|TRBJ2-7
CATGDIEYEQYF
TGTGCCACCGGGGACATAGAATACGAGCAGTACTTC
>NA|TRBV29-1|NA|TRBJ1-2
CSVGYRDGYTF
TGCAGCGTTGGGTACAGGGATGGCTACACCTTC
>NA|TRBV6-2/TRBV6-3|NA|TRBJ1-1
CASSYLGVTEAFF
TGTGCCAGCAGTTACTTGGGGGTGACTGAAGCTTTCTTT
>NA|TRBV10-1|NA|TRBJ1-1
CASSDNVRGTEAFF
TGCGCCAGCAGTGATAATGTCCGAGGGACTGAAGCTTTCTTT
>NA|TRBV4-1|TRBD1|TRBJ1-1
CASSQPLTGETEAFF
TGCGCCAGCAGCCAACCACTCACAGGGGAGACTGAAGCTTTCTTT
>NA|TRBV6-5|NA|TRBJ2-5
CASSTGETQYF
TGTGCCAGCAGTACCGGAGAGACCCAGTACTTC
>NA|TRBV20-1|NA|TRBJ2-3
CSASVLSSTDTQYF
TGCAGTGCTAGTGTCCTGTCAAGCACAGATACGCAGTATTTT
>NA|TRBV4-3|NA|TRBJ2-7
CASSQEVTRPEQYF
TGCGCCAGCAGCCAAGAAGTGACACGTCCTGAGCAGTACTTC
>NA|TRBV6-5|NA|TRBJ1-3
CASPTSTIYF
TGTGCCAGCCCAACAAGCACCATATATTTT
>NA|TRBV4-3|NA|TRBJ2-1
CASSQVQDSYNEQFF
TGCGCCAGCAGCCAAGTACAGGATTCATACAATGAGCAGTTCTTC
>NA|TRBV5-1|TRBD2|TRBJ2-7
CASSFASGPAYEQYF
TGCGCCAGCAGCTTTGCTAGCGGGCCTGCCTACGAGCAGTACTTC
>NA|TRBV30|NA|TRBJ2-3
CAWSGSGDTQYF
TGTGCCTGGAGCGGCTCCGGAGATACGCAGTATTTT
>NA|TRBV5-6|TRBD1|TRBJ2-7
CASSTGQGVDEQYF
TGTGCCAGCAGCACAGGACAGGGAGTGGACGAGCAGTACTTC
>NA|TRBV5-4|TRBD1|TRBJ1-3
CASSLPAGGNGNTIYF
TGTGCCAGCAGCCTCCCAGCAGGGGGCAATGGAAACACCATATATTTT
>NA|TRBV6-5|NA|TRBJ1-1
CASSPVVGGQAFF
TGTGCCAGCAGCCCCGTGGTGGGGGGCCAGGCTTTCTTT